The next 7 T cell receptor beta chains were all read from a single sample in a study of T cells in Graves' hyperthyroidism and ophthalmopathy. Amplified TCR beta CDR3 regions came from RNA transcripts. An initial round of RT-PCR targeting the TCR CDR3 relied on the HTBI primer set. TCRdb called the multiplex PCR reads again in MiXCR, with one record for every CDR3 protein. In the table there are about 740,000 distinct CDR3 sequences, around 13% of which are singletons. The sample was blood. The receptors originated from a woman younger than 30 with Graves' hyperthyroidism.

In this sample, this clonotype turned up many times. The rearrangement uses TRBV28 and TRBJ1-3; tentatively, D is TRBD1 (6 bases). Germline V gene lookup returns CDR1 MDHEN and CDR2 SYDVKM. The CDR3 is 15 amino acids. With 4 bases removed from V and 0 bases from J, the gap between germline ends came to 10 bases. Written as DNA, the CDR3 is TGTGCCAGCAGTTGGGGGGCCCGCTCTGGAAACACCATATATTTT. Translation: CASSWGARSGNTIYF.

This clonotype showed up many times. The rearrangement links TRBV5-1 to TRBJ1-4; no reliable D call. Germline V CDR1 and CDR2: SGHRS, YFSETQ. There are 14 residues in the CDR3. The germline V and J ends were trimmed by 2 bases and 3 bases, with 8 bases remaining between them. In DNA form, the CDR3 reads TGCGCCAGCAGCTTCGGACCGTCTAATGAAAAACTGTTTTTT. It specifies CASSFGPSNEKLFF. The full variable domain, its missing parts supplied by reference TRBV5-1 and TRBJ1-4, is KAGVTQTPRYLIKTRGQQVTLSCSPISGHRSVSWYQQTPGQGLQFLFEYFSETQRNKGNFPGRFSGRQFSNSRSEMNVSTLELGDSALYLCASSFGPSNEKLFFGSGTQLSVL.

This clonotype occurred many times. A read error may account for a junction end that differs from germline. J is TRBJ2-1 and V is TRBV2, with D perhaps given as TRBD1 or TRBD2 (6 bases each). Germline V gene data show CDR1 as SNHLY and CDR2 as FYNNEI. There are 16 residues in the CDR3. The CDR3 sequence is CVSSEVTGAWYNEQFF. The CDR3 DNA follows: TGTGTCAGCAGTGAAGTGACGGGGGCCTGGTACAATGAGCAGTTCTTC.

This CDR3 reads CASSLALQGVNVEQYF. CDR3 DNA: TGTGCCAGCAGCTTGGCCTTACAGGGGGTCAATGTCGAGCAGTACTTC. The V gene is TRBV7-2, the J gene TRBJ2-7; 8 nucleotides align to TRBD1. Germline CDR1 SGHTA, CDR2 FQGNSA. CDR3 length: 16 residues. The junction had 13 bases not matched to a gene; V was cut back by 3 bases and J by 6 bases.

This sequence joins TRBV25-1 and TRBJ2-2, with 12 bases that match TRBD2. The CDR3 runs 14 residues. The trim removed 7 bases at V and 7 bases at J, leaving 4 bases unmatched. CDR1 is MGHDK and CDR2 is SYGVNS in the germline V gene. The CDR3 bases are TGTGCCAGCACTAGCGGGAGGGCCGGCGGGGAGCTGTTTTTT. It codes for CASTSGRAGGELFF.

The chain employs TRBV29-1 and TRBJ1-5; TRBD1 agrees at 8 bases. The V segment lost 4 bases and the J segment 5 bases; nucleotides outside the gene matches: 4. This CDR3 is built from 13 residues. Germline values: CDR1 SQVTM, CDR2 ANQGSEA. CDR3 protein: CSVGQGRHQPQHF. Written as DNA, the CDR3 is TGCAGCGTTGGACAGGGGAGGCATCAGCCCCAGCATTTT.

The table lists this clonotype with many counts. The gene calls are TRBV18 and TRBJ2-4; no clear D. The CDR3 is made up of 13 amino acids. V was cut by 6 bases and J by 8 bases, with 14 bases left in between. The germline gives CDR1 KGHSH, CDR2 LQKENI. CDR3 sequence: CASSSALGDIQYF. CDR3 DNA sequence: TGTGCCAGCTCTAGTGCCCTGGGCGACATTCAGTACTTC. Complete variable domain (other parts from reference TRBV18 and TRBJ2-4): NAGVMQNPRHLVRRRGQEARLRCSPMKGHSHVYWYRQLPEEGLKFMVYLQKENIIDESGMPKERFSAEFPKEGPSILRIQQVVRGDSAAYFCASSSALGDIQYFGAGTRLSVL.